The text below deals with one TCR beta chain. The antigen remains unidentified. The V and J ends lost 4 bases and 0 bases respectively, with 10 bases between them. The CDR3 covers 14 residues. From germline, CDR1 is SGHDT and CDR2 YYEEEE. This record belongs to a study of a mutant IDH1 vaccine in newly diagnosed glioma. As for the study in general: Beforehand, treatment had been radiotherapy, temozolomide, or both; the majority received both. Week 35 held visit V12, while week 47 held visit V13.

This table comes from immunoSEQ multiplex PCR, and its TCRdb copy is limited to in-frame clones, with some not included. The table has about 64,000 clones, 74% seen once. Noted time point: week 35, safety follow-up. Vaccination used 300 ug of mutant IDH1 20-mer peptide per dose, with topical imiquimod. There were new WHO grade 3 or 4 astrocytomas in the donors, and these were IDH1-mutant and ATRX-lost. The gene calls are TRBV5-6 and TRBJ1-2, with TRBD1 as a possible D gene (5 bases). This TCR was sampled from a middle-aged man with glioma. Sequenced material: PBMCs, taken from a glioma patient whose treatment included an IDH1 peptide vaccine. CDR3 in DNA: TGTGCCAGCAGCCTTCCCAGGGCTAACTATGGCTACACCTTC. Amino acid sequence: CASSLPRANYGYTF.